These 21 T cell receptor beta chains were all obtained from the same sample, sequenced in a study of T-cell memory formation after mild COVID-19. TCRdb used MiXCR to reprocess the 5' RACE reads, holding one entry per CDR3 protein. The table records 300,000 to 400,000 distinct CDR3 sequences, approximately 12% of them present only once. Sequenced input: PBMCs or a T cell subset sorted from them (not recorded which). The receptors were gathered from a man between 18 and 29 years old who had mild COVID-19 (a few samples of this study predate the infection). Cell type and time point are not known.

A single count supports this clonotype. V usage is TRBV5-1 and J usage is TRBJ2-6; 12 bases agree with TRBD1. Trimming at V came to 0 bases and at J to 11 bases, leaving 3 bases not matched to a gene. The CDR3 consists of 15 residues. In germline, CDR1 is SGHRS, CDR2 YFSETQ. The CDR3: CASSLGGQGADVLTF. CDR3 bases: TGCGCCAGCAGCTTGGGGGGACAGGGGGCTGACGTCCTGACTTTC.

The chain employs TRBV2 and TRBJ1-6, with D tentatively TRBD1 (6 bases). With 7 bases removed from V and 4 bases from J, the gap between germline ends came to 14 bases. Germline V gene lookup returns CDR1 SNHLY and CDR2 FYNNEI. The CDR3 totals 15 residues. The CDR3 is CASTMDRFYNSPLHF. As DNA, the CDR3 is TGTGCCAGCACGATGGACAGATTTTATAATTCACCCCTCCACTTT.

The CDR3 nucleotides are TGTGCCAGCAGTTCCCCAGGGGGGAATGAAAAACTGTTTTTT. Amino acid sequence: CASSSPGGNEKLFF. This chain joins TRBV27 and TRBJ1-4; TRBD1 matches 7 bases. The germline CDR1 and CDR2 sequences are MNHEY and SMNVEV (reference sequence). The CDR3 length is 14 residues. V lost 4 bases to trimming and J lost 5 bases; unmatched junction nucleotides: 4.

This clonotype was detected a few times. The chain employs TRBV5-1 and TRBJ2-1; 8 nucleotides match TRBD1. Germline V gene lookup returns CDR1 SGHRS and CDR2 YFSETQ. The CDR3 spans 15 residues. V shed 0 bases and J 6 bases; nucleotides not matched to a gene: 5. The CDR3 nucleotides read TGCGCCAGCAGCTTGGGACAGGGGAGGTTCAATGAGCAGTTCTTC. This codes for CASSLGQGRFNEQFF.

The genes are TRBV7-2 and TRBJ2-5; D might be TRBD1 or TRBD2, each matching 5 bases. V lost 5 bases and J lost 4, with 14 bases in between. CDR1 SGHTA and CDR2 FQGNSA come from the germline V gene. The CDR3 length is 14 residues. CDR3 in DNA: TGTGCCAGCAGCCTCGGGGCCAGGGCAGAGACCCAGTACTTC. Its protein is CASSLGARAETQYF.

The sample holds many counts of this clonotype. V usage is TRBV4-2 and J usage is TRBJ2-5; D is perhaps TRBD1 (5 bases). Germline CDR1 is LGHNA and CDR2 is YNFKEQ. Deletions cut 1 base from V and 5 bases from J, with 14 bases between. This CDR3 comprises 15 residues. The CDR3: CASSQGGPGRETQYF. The CDR3 region has the DNA TGTGCCAGCAGCCAAGGGGGCCCAGGGCGGGAGACCCAGTACTTC.

The chain is built from TRBV9 and TRBJ2-7; D perhaps matches TRBD2 (6 bases). CDR1 is SGDLS and CDR2 is YYNGEE in the germline V gene. The V and J ends lost 0 bases and 3 bases respectively, with 10 bases between them. The CDR3 spans 14 residues. The CDR3 nucleotides are TGTGCCAGCAGCGTAGCCGTTAGCGGCTACGAGCAGTACTTC. Translation gives CASSVAVSGYEQYF.

The chain recombines TRBV6-5 with TRBJ2-3; D possibly corresponds to TRBD2 (6 bases). The CDR3 has 13 amino acids. Per the germline V gene, CDR1 is MNHEY and CDR2 is SVGAGI. V was shortened by 7 bases and J by 2 bases, with 10 bases between the two germline ends. DNA for the CDR3: TGTGCCAGCAAACGGACTACCACAGATACGCAGTATTTT. Its translation is CASKRTTTDTQYF.

The chain couples TRBV5-1 to TRBJ1-1; D gene unclear. V lost 4 bases and J 2 bases, leaving 12 bases between the germline ends. The CDR3 contains 14 residues. Germline V lookup: CDR1 SGHRS, CDR2 YFSETQ. Written as DNA, the CDR3 is TGCGCCAGCAGCCCGCGCAGATTTAACACTGAAGCTTTCTTT. Its translation is CASSPRRFNTEAFF.

This clonotype was counted ten times or more. V is TRBV28 and J is TRBJ2-1, with TRBD2 matching over 10 bases. V shed 5 bases, J shed 5 bases, and the junction held 6 bases outside the gene matches. In germline, CDR1 is MDHEN, CDR2 SYDVKM. The CDR3 spans 15 residues. Here the CDR3 DNA reads TGTGCCAGCAGTCTGATAGCGGGGGGACACAATGAGCAGTTCTTC. Translated: CASSLIAGGHNEQFF.

CDR3 residues: CSVVDNSYEQYF. As DNA, the CDR3 is TGCAGCGTCGTGGACAACTCCTACGAGCAGTACTTC. This chain uses TRBV29-1 with TRBJ2-7; weak D call: TRBD1 (5 bases). This CDR3 region has 12 residues. Germline V gene data show CDR1 as SQVTM and CDR2 as ANQGSEA. Trimming pared 6 bases from V and 0 bases from J, leaving 9 bases between.

This sequence joins TRBV4-3 and TRBJ1-6; TRBD1 might be the D (5 bases). Trimming removed 0 bases from V and 9 bases from J, with 12 bases in between. Germline V gene sequence: CDR1 LGHNA, CDR2 YSLEER. The CDR3 consists of 15 residues. The CDR3 is CASSQDGGTGSPLHF. In DNA form, the CDR3 reads TGCGCCAGCAGCCAAGATGGGGGTACAGGTTCACCCCTCCACTTT.

Only a few counts were recorded for this clonotype. The genes are TRBV6-4 and TRBJ2-3; weak D call: TRBD2 (5 bases). Germline CDR1 reads MRHNA; CDR2 reads SNTAGT. V was cut by 4 bases and J by 4 bases, with 9 bases left in between. The CDR3 covers 13 residues. DNA of the CDR3: TGTGCCAGCAGTGTGAGGGCCGCAGATACGCAGTATTTT. It specifies CASSVRAADTQYF.

The chain couples TRBV12-3 or TRBV12-4 to TRBJ1-2; no firm D call. The CDR3 sequence is 14 residues long. The V gene lost 1 base and the J gene lost 7 bases, with 13 bases spanning the gap. The CDR3 region has the DNA TGTGCCAGCAGTTTAGAAGGGCGGAGATTTGGCTACACCTTC. Protein sequence: CASSLEGRRFGYTF.

As concerns this clonotype: Sequence at one end of the junction differs from germline and may be a read error. The genes are TRBV7-8 and TRBJ2-1; tentatively, D is TRBD2 (5 bases). Germline V gene lookup returns CDR1 SGHVS and CDR2 FQNEAQ. CDR3 size: 13 residues. The CDR3 nucleotides are TGTGCCAGAAGCTTAGCGCGTAAGTCTGAGCAGTTCTTC. Its protein product is CARSLARKSEQFF.

This clonotype has a count of ten or more. The V and J genes are TRBV7-2 and TRBJ2-1; 10 bases align to TRBD2. The CDR3 consists of 15 residues. Trimming took 4 bases from V and 4 from J; bases not matched to a gene: 4. Looked up from germline, CDR1 is SGHTA and CDR2 is FQGNSA. CDR3 amino acids: CASSSWTSGYNEQFF. The CDR3 DNA sequence: TGTGCCAGCAGCTCCTGGACTAGCGGTTACAATGAGCAGTTCTTC.

This clonotype was seen only a few times. The chain couples TRBV5-1 to TRBJ2-3; TRBD2 agrees at 9 bases. V was pared by 4 bases and J by 5 bases, with 5 bases of the junction left unmatched. This CDR3 is 14 amino acids long. The germline V gene encodes CDR1 SGHRS and CDR2 YFSETQ. In nucleotides, the CDR3 is TGCGCCAGCAGCCGCAGCGGGGGGCAAGATACGCAGTATTTT. Its translation: CASSRSGGQDTQYF.

This clonotype has only a few counts. V usage is TRBV29-1 and J usage is TRBJ1-1; a possible D gene is TRBD1 (6 bases). V was shortened by 7 bases and J by 4 bases, with 13 bases between the two germline ends. Germline V gene lookup returns CDR1 SQVTM and CDR2 ANQGSEA. This CDR3 spans 12 amino acids. CDR3 coding DNA: TGCAGCGGGGGGGGCTTGGGCACTGAAGCTTTCTTT. Amino acids: CSGGGLGTEAFF. Filled out from reference TRBV29-1 and TRBJ1-1, the complete variable domain reads SAVISQKPSRDICQRGTSLTIQCQVDSQVTMMFWYRQQPGQSLTLIATANQGSEATYESGFVIDKFPISRPNLTFSTLTVSNMSPEDSSIYLCSGGGLGTEAFFGQGTRLTVV.

V gene TRBV14 combines with J gene TRBJ2-3; D is uncertain. V was cut by 3 bases and J by 6 bases, with 10 bases left in between. The germline gives CDR1 SGHDN, CDR2 FVKESK. CDR3 length: 13 amino acids. For the CDR3, the DNA is TGTGCCAGCAGCCAGCTGCTAGGGGATACGCAGTATTTT. Amino acid sequence: CASSQLLGDTQYF.

This clonotype was found many times. The rearrangement joins TRBV27 to TRBJ2-3; D not certain. The CDR3 spans 14 residues. Germline V gene data show CDR1 as MNHEY and CDR2 as SMNVEV (reference sequence). V was trimmed by 6 bases and J by 8 bases, leaving 18 bases between them. The CDR3 spells CASRINPLASTQYF. DNA of the CDR3: TGTGCCAGCAGAATAAACCCCTTGGCGTCTACGCAGTATTTT.

J is TRBJ2-3 and V is TRBV21-1; TRBD1 was called by the table and not checked on the DNA. TRBV21-1 is noted as a pseudogene. The CDR3 contains 15 residues. CDR3 sequence: CASSTAGGRADTQYF. The CDR3 bases are TGTGCCAGCAGCACTGCAGGGGGCAGAGCAGATACGCAGTATTTT.